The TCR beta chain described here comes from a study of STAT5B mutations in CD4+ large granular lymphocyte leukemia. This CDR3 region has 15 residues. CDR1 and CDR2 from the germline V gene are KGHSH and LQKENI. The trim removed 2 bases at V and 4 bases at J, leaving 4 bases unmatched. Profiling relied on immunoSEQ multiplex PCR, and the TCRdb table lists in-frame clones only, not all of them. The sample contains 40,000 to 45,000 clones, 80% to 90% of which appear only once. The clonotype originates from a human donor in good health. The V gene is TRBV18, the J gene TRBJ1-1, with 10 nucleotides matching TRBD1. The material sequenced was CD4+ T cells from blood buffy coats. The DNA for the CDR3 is TGTGCCAGCTCACCAGGGACAGGGGTTCCCACTGAAGCTTTCTTT. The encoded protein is CASSPGTGVPTEAFF.